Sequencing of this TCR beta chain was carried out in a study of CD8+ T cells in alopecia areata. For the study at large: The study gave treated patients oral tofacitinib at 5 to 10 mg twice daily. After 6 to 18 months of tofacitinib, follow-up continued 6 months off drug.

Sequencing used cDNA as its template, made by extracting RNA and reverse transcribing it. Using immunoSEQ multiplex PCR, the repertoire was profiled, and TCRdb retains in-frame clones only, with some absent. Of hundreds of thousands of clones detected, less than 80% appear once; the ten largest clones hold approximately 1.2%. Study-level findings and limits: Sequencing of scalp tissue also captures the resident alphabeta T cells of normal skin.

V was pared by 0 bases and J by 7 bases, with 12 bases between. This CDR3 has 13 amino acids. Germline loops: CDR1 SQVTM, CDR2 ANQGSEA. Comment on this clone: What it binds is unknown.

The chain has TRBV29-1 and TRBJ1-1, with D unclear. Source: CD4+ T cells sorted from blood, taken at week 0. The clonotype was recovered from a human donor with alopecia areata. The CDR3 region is CSVEEFRESEAFF. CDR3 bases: TGCAGCGTTGAAGAGTTTAGGGAGAGTGAAGCTTTCTTT.